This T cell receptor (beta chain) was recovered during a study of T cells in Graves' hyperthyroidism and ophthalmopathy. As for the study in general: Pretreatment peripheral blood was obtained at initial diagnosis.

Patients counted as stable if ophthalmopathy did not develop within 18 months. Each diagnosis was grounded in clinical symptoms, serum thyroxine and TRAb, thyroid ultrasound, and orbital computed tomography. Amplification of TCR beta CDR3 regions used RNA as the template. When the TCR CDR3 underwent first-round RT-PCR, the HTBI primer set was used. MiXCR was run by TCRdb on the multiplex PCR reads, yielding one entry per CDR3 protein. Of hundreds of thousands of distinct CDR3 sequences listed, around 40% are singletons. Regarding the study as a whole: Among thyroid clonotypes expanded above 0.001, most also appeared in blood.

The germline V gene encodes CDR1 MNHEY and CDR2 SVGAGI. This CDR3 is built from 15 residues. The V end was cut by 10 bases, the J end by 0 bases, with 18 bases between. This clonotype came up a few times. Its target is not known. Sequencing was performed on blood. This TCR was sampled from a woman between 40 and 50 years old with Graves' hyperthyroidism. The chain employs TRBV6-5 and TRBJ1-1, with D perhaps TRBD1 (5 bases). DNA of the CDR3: TGTGCCACAGCGGACCGGACACGCCTGAACACTGAAGCTTTCTTT. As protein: CATADRTRLNTEAFF.